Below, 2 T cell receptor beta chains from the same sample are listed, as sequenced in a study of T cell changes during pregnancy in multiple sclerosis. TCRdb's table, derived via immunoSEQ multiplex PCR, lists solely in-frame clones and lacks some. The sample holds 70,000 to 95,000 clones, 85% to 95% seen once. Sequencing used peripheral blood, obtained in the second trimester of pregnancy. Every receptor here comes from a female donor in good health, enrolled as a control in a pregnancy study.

Here the CDR3 reads CASRIAGGADTQYF. CDR3 nucleotide sequence: TGTGCCAGCAGGATAGCGGGGGGGGCAGATACGCAGTATTTT. The V gene is TRBV2, the J gene TRBJ2-3; TRBD2 matches 11 bases. The germline gives CDR1 SNHLY, CDR2 FYNNEI. The CDR3 has 14 amino acids. V lost 6 bases and J lost 4; bases outside the gene matches: 3.

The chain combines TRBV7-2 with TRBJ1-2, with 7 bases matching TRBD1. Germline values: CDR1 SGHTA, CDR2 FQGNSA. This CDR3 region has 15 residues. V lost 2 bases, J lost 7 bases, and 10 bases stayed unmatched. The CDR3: CASSLMEGAPGGYTF. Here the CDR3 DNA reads TGTGCCAGCAGCTTAATGGAGGGGGCGCCAGGTGGCTACACCTTC.